Below, 21 T cell receptor beta chains from the same sample are listed, as sequenced in a study of cytomegalovirus exposure and HLA in healthy donors. Only in-frame clones appear in the TCRdb table, and some are missing; sequencing was by immunoSEQ multiplex PCR. The repertoire consists of 150,000 to 200,000 clones, with approximately 80% occurring once and the leading ten covering roughly 7%. Specimen: PBMCs. These receptors originate from a man aged 18 to 35 in good health and CMV-seropositive.

V usage is TRBV30 and J usage is TRBJ1-3; 8 bases align to TRBD1. CDR1 is GTSNPN and CDR2 is SVGIG in the germline V gene (reference sequence). V trimming: 5 bases; J trimming: 7 bases; junction bases outside the gene matches: 4. The CDR3 contains 12 residues. The CDR3 sequence: CAWGTGGNTIYF. The CDR3 DNA follows: TGTGCCTGGGGGACAGGTGGGAACACCATATATTTT.

This clone was found a few times. The chain joins TRBV6-5 to TRBJ2-7; 9 nucleotides line up with TRBD2. This CDR3 has 15 amino acids. CDR1 is MNHEY and CDR2 is SVGAGI in the germline V gene. V was pared by 3 bases and J by 6 bases, with 9 bases of the junction left unmatched. In DNA, the CDR3 is TGTGCCAGCAGTTATTCGGCGGGACTAGCTGGCGAGCAGTACTTC. Protein product: CASSYSAGLAGEQYF.

This rearrangement joins TRBV11-3 to TRBJ2-5, with TRBD2 identical over 8 bases. The CDR3 consists of 14 residues. Germline loops: CDR1 SGHNT, CDR2 YENEEA. J gave up 5 bases and V 5 bases, and 7 bases lay outside the gene matches. In DNA, the CDR3 is TGTGCCAGCAGCGCCAGCGGGAGAGGCGAGACCCAGTACTTC. Translated, it gives CASSASGRGETQYF.

This clone was detected once. The chain employs TRBV7-3 and TRBJ1-2, with D possibly being TRBD1 (6 bases). This CDR3 is built from 16 residues. Trimming removed 0 bases from V and 8 bases from J, with 19 bases in between. Germline loops: CDR1 SGHTA, CDR2 FQGTGA. This CDR3 is CASSLTSGVQGGGYTF. CDR3 nucleotides: TGTGCCAGCAGCTTAACGAGCGGGGTACAGGGCGGAGGCTACACCTTC.

J is TRBJ2-1 and V is TRBV7-3; 8 bases agree with TRBD1. The ends lost 5 bases at V and 12 bases at J; junction bases unmatched: 9. Germline-derived CDR1 and CDR2 are SGHTA and FQGTGA. This CDR3 spans 13 amino acids. CDR3 amino acids: CASSAGQGPAQFF. Here the CDR3 DNA reads TGTGCCAGCAGCGCAGGACAGGGACCTGCGCAGTTCTTC.

This chain joins TRBV7-9 and TRBJ2-7, with 7 bases aligning to TRBD1. CDR1 and CDR2 (germline): SEHNR, FQNEAQ (reference sequence). The CDR3 runs to 16 residues. Unmatched junction bases numbered 10, after V lost 5 bases and J lost 0 bases. As DNA, the CDR3 is TGTGCCAGCAGCCTGTTTGGGACAGAGAACTCCTACGAGCAGTACTTC. Translating it yields CASSLFGTENSYEQYF.

The chain links TRBV29-1 to TRBJ1-2; D might be TRBD1 (6 bases). Germline values: CDR1 SQVTM, CDR2 ANQGSEA. Trimming removed 2 bases at V and 3 bases at J, with 25 bases between. The CDR3 loop spans 18 amino acids. The CDR3, as DNA: TGCAGCGTTGAAAAGGGGGTTTGGGGGCAGGAATATTACTATGGCTACACCTTC. It codes for CSVEKGVWGQEYYYGYTF.

This chain joins TRBV27 and TRBJ1-2; possibly TRBD1 for D (5 bases). The germline V gene has CDR1 MNHEY and CDR2 SMNVEV (reference sequence). The V end lost 2 bases, the J end lost 8 bases, and 15 bases lay between the germline ends. There are 14 residues in the CDR3. CDR3: CASSLTGSYGGYTF. The CDR3 nucleotides read TGTGCCAGCAGTTTAACAGGATCCTATGGCGGCTACACCTTC.

The chain combines TRBV25-1 with TRBJ2-7; D is ambiguous. The CDR3 has 11 amino acids. V was cut by 4 bases and J by 4 bases, with 5 bases left in between. The germline V gene encodes CDR1 MGHDK and CDR2 SYGVNS. The CDR3 region is CASSGGYEQYF. The CDR3 bases are TGTGCCAGCAGTGGCGGTTACGAGCAGTACTTC.

The rearrangement joins TRBV29-1 to TRBJ2-5; possible D gene TRBD2, 5 bases. CDR1 is SQVTM and CDR2 is ANQGSEA in the germline V gene. V lost 6 bases, J lost 4 bases, and 12 bases lay in between. The CDR3 is 12 residues long. The CDR3 coding sequence is TGCAGCGTCGAGGGTCTTTCAGAGACCCAGTACTTC. This sequence encodes CSVEGLSETQYF.

This clone was recorded only once. The chain recombines TRBV19 with TRBJ2-1, with D perhaps matching TRBD2 (6 bases). CDR3 length: 14 residues. Trimming removed 5 bases from V and 4 bases from J, with 12 bases in between. The germline V gene has CDR1 LNHDA and CDR2 SQIVND (reference sequence). The CDR3 region has the DNA TGTGCCAGTAGTTTCACGGGAGCTTACAATGAGCAGTTCTTC. It is translated as CASSFTGAYNEQFF.

The rearrangement uses TRBV5-6 and TRBJ1-4, with TRBD1 identical over 9 bases. The CDR3 sequence is 18 residues long. Germline-derived CDR1 and CDR2 are SGHDT and YYEEEE. The V segment lost 4 bases and the J segment 5 bases; nucleotides outside the gene matches: 15. The CDR3 sequence: CASSPPGSRGTGNEKLFF. Written as DNA, the CDR3 is TGTGCCAGCAGCCCCCCAGGGAGTAGAGGGACAGGGAATGAAAAACTGTTTTTT.

This rearrangement joins TRBV7-6 to TRBJ2-1, with 10 positions matching TRBD2. Germline lookup yields CDR1 SGHVS and CDR2 FNYEAQ. Trimming took 3 bases from V and 5 from J; bases not matched to a gene: 7. CDR3 length equals 16 residues. CDR3 region: CASSFGGLAVNNEQFF. The CDR3 DNA is TGTGCCAGCAGCTTCGGCGGACTAGCGGTCAACAATGAGCAGTTCTTC.

The chain carries TRBV5-6 and TRBJ1-4; D remains unclear. CDR1 is SGHDT, CDR2 YYEEEE, per germline. The CDR3 loop spans 19 amino acids. Trimming took off 3 bases at V and 0 bases at J, with 21 bases between the two ends. Here the CDR3 reads CASSSTLHSGSATNEKLFF. CDR3 bases: TGTGCCAGCAGCTCGACACTACACAGCGGCTCCGCAACTAATGAAAAACTGTTTTTT.

The rearrangement links TRBV7-9 to TRBJ2-3; a possible D gene is TRBD2 (5 bases). Germline V gives CDR1 SEHNR, CDR2 FQNEAQ (reference sequence). V lost 6 bases, J lost 5 bases, and 15 bases lay in between. The CDR3 runs to 14 residues. The CDR3 region has the DNA TGTGCCAGCAGGTTCGGATTTGAGGGAGATACGCAGTATTTT. This codes for CASRFGFEGDTQYF.

The table lists this clone with a count of one. The V gene is TRBV28, the J gene TRBJ2-7; 9 bases match TRBD1. With V trimmed by 1 base and J by 5 bases, 9 bases remained unmatched. The CDR3 has 16 residues. Looked up from germline, CDR1 is MDHEN and CDR2 is SYDVKM. CDR3 nucleotide sequence: TGTGCCAGCAGTTTATCCTCATCGGGACAGGGCCACGAGCAGTACTTC. As protein: CASSLSSSGQGHEQYF.

This sequence joins TRBV7-9 and TRBJ2-2; 9 nucleotides agree with TRBD2. The CDR3 spans 19 residues. Germline V gives CDR1 SEHNR, CDR2 FQNEAQ (reference sequence). V shed 3 bases and J 4 bases; nucleotides not matched to a gene: 15. The DNA for the CDR3 is TGTGCCAGCAGCTTTGGAGGGGCTAGCGGGAACCGCGGCACCGGGGAGCTGTTTTTT. Encoded protein: CASSFGGASGNRGTGELFF.

The V and J genes are TRBV7-3 and TRBJ2-1; D unclear. There are 14 residues in the CDR3. V shed 5 bases and J shed 3 bases, with 11 bases lying between them. Germline loops: CDR1 SGHTA, CDR2 FQGTGA. CDR3 in amino acids: CASSPTHYYNEQFF. CDR3 in DNA: TGTGCCAGCAGCCCGACTCACTACTACAATGAGCAGTTCTTC.

This chain uses TRBV27 with TRBJ2-2; 7 positions match TRBD1. Germline V gene lookup returns CDR1 MNHEY and CDR2 SMNVEV (reference sequence). The CDR3 totals 16 residues. J gave up 7 bases and V 6 bases, and 14 bases lay outside the gene matches. This CDR3 reads CASSPSPTGYDGELFF. As DNA, the CDR3 is TGTGCCAGCAGCCCTTCTCCGACAGGGTATGACGGGGAGCTGTTTTTT.

The rearrangement joins TRBV28 to TRBJ2-7; D remains ambiguous. V was trimmed by 3 bases and J by 2 bases, leaving 17 bases between them. The CDR3 is 16 amino acids. The germline V gene encodes CDR1 MDHEN and CDR2 SYDVKM. CDR3 protein: CASSFRASLRPYEQYF. Here the CDR3 DNA reads TGTGCCAGCAGTTTCCGAGCCTCTCTGCGGCCCTACGAGCAGTACTTC.

As to this clone: This sample also contains other DNA sequences that code for the same CDR3. The V call is TRBV11-3, the J call TRBJ2-7; D is undetermined. This CDR3 has 12 amino acids. Between the trimmed V and J ends, which lost 0 bases and 6 bases, there was a span of 6 bases. CDR1 is SGHNT, CDR2 YENEEA, per germline. This chain's CDR3 is CASSLDRGEQYF. The CDR3, as DNA: TGTGCCAGCAGCTTAGATCGAGGCGAGCAGTACTTC. Complete variable domain (other parts from reference TRBV11-3 and TRBJ2-7): EAGVVQSPRYKIIEKKQPVAFWCNPISGHNTLYWYLQNLGQGPELLIRYENEEAVDDSQLPKDRFSAERLKGVDSTLKIQPAELGDSAVYLCASSLDRGEQYFGPGTRLTVT.